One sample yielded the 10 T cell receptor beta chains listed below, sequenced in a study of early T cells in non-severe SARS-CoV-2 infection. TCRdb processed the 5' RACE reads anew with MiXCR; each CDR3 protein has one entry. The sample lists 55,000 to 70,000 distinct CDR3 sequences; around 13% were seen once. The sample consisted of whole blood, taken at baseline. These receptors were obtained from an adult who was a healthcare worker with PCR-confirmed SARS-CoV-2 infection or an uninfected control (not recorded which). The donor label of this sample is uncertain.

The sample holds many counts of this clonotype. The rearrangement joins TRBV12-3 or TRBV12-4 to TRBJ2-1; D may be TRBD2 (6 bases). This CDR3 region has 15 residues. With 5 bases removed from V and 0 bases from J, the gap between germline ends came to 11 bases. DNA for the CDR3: TGTGCCAGCAGTCCTAGCGTTATCTCCTACAATGAGCAGTTCTTC. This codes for CASSPSVISYNEQFF.

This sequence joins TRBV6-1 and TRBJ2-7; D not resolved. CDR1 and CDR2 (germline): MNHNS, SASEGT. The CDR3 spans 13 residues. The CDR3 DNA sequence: TGTGCCAGCAGTGAGATGGACGGACCCCCACGGAACGTC. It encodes CASSEMDGPPRNV.

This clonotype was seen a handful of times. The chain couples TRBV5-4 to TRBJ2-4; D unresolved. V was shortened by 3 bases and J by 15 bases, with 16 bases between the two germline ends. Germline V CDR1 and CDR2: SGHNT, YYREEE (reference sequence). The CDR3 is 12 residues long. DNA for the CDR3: TGTGCCAGCAGCTCGTCATGGGGTGAACGGTACTTC. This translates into CASSSSWGERYF.

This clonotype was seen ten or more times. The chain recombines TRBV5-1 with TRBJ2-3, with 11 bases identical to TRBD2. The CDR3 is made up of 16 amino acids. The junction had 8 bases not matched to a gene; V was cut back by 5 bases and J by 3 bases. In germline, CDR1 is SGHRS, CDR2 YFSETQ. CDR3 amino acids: CASSPPGLAVTDTQYF. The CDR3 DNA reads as TGCGCCAGCAGTCCTCCGGGACTAGCGGTAACAGATACGCAGTATTTT.

The CDR3 is CASSFRQAGNEQFF. CDR3 nucleotide sequence: TGTGCCAGCAGCTTTAGACAGGCCGGGAATGAGCAGTTCTTC. The chain has TRBV11-2 and TRBJ2-1, with D maybe TRBD1 (6 bases). The CDR3 totals 14 residues. CDR1 is SGHAT and CDR2 is FQNNGV in the germline V gene. The ends were cut back, 3 bases at V and 7 bases at J, with 13 bases in the middle.

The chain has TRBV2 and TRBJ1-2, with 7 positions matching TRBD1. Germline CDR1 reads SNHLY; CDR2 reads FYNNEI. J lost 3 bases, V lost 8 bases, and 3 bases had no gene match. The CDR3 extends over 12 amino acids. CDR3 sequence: CASRDSYYGYTF. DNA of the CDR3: TGTGCCAGCCGGGACAGCTACTATGGCTACACCTTC.

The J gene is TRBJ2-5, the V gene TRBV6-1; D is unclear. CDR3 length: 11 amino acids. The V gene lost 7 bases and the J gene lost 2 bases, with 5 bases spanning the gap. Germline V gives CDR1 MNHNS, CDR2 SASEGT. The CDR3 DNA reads TGTGCCAGCACTGCGCAAGAGACCCAGTACTTC. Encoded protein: CASTAQETQYF.

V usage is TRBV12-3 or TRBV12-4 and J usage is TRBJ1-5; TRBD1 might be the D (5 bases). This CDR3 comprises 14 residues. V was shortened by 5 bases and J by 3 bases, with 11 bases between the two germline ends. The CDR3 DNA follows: TGTGCCAGCAGTCAAGACAGTATCAATCAGCCCCAGCATTTT. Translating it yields CASSQDSINQPQHF.

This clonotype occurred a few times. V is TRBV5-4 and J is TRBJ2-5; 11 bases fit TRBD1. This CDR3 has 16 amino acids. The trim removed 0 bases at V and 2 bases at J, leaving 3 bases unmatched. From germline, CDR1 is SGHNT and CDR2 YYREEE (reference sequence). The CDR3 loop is CASSLGTGGSQETQYF. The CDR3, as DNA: TGTGCCAGCAGCTTGGGGACAGGGGGCTCACAAGAGACCCAGTACTTC.

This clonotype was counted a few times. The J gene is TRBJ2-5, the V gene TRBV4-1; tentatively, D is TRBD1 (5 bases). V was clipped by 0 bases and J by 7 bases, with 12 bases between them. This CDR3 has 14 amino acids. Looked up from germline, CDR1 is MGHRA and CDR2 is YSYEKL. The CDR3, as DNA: TGCGCCAGCAGCCAAGAGGACACACTCGGGACCCAGTACTTC. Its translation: CASSQEDTLGTQYF.